One sample yielded the 13 T cell receptor beta chains listed below, sequenced in a study of shared clonotypes between healthy human individuals. Some clones are missing from TCRdb's copy, which holds only in-frame ones; the method was immunoSEQ multiplex PCR. This sample carries some 490,000 clones, 70% to 80% of them seen once, and the ten largest clones take about 12%. The sequenced sample was PBMCs. All receptors come from a woman aged 40 to 50 in good health. Some clones in this sample may be carry-over from other donors' samples.

CDR3 coding DNA: TGTGCCAGCAGCAATGGGGGGAGTAGGGGAGTCGATGAGCAGTTCTTC. Protein: CASSNGGSRGVDEQFF. This rearrangement joins TRBV5-4 to TRBJ2-1; weak D call: TRBD2 (6 bases). The length of the CDR3 is 16 residues. Germline CDR1 reads SGHNT; CDR2 reads YYREEE (reference sequence). With 4 bases removed from V and 8 bases from J, the gap between germline ends came to 22 bases.

CDR3 sequence reads: CASCCPPGQGSGQPQHF. The CDR3 DNA is TGTGCCAGTTGTTGCCCGCCGGGACAGGGTTCGGGGCAGCCCCAGCATTTT. The J gene is TRBJ1-5, the V gene TRBV19; 9 nucleotides line up with TRBD1. V trimming: 8 bases; J trimming: 7 bases; junction bases outside the gene matches: 18. CDR3 size: 17 residues. Germline CDR1 and CDR2: LNHDA and SQIVND (reference sequence).

With respect to this clone: One end of the junction does not line up with germline, which may come from a read error. The rearrangement joins TRBV5-4 to TRBJ2-7; TRBD1 matches at 8 bases. The CDR3 has 17 residues. Per the germline V gene, CDR1 is SGHNT and CDR2 is YYREEE (reference sequence). The DNA for the CDR3 is TGTGCCAGCAGCTTGGGAGGACAGGGTCAATTGTCCTCCGAGCAGTACTTC. Protein product: CASSLGGQGQLSSEQYF.

V is TRBV5-4 and J is TRBJ2-7, with TRBD1 matching over 7 bases. Germline V gene sequence: CDR1 SGHNT, CDR2 YYREEE (reference sequence). V was clipped by 4 bases and J by 3 bases; unmatched bases: 7. This CDR3 contains 14 residues. This CDR3 is CASSIRGLGYEQYF. The CDR3 nucleotides read TGTGCCAGCAGCATCAGGGGGTTGGGCTACGAGCAGTACTTC.

CDR3 sequence: CASSLLTVSSGNTIYF. DNA of the CDR3: TGTGCCAGCAGCTTACTGACGGTGAGCTCTGGAAACACCATATATTTT. The V gene is TRBV7-6, the J gene TRBJ1-3; D gene ambiguous. Trimming stripped 2 bases from V and 0 bases from J, with 11 bases between. This CDR3 comprises 16 residues. Germline V gene lookup returns CDR1 SGHVS and CDR2 FNYEAQ.

This clone came up once. The chain joins TRBV5-6 to TRBJ1-5, with D perhaps matching TRBD1 (6 bases). The CDR3 extends over 14 amino acids. The germline V and J ends were trimmed by 3 bases and 6 bases, with 13 bases remaining between them. Germline lookup yields CDR1 SGHDT and CDR2 YYEEEE. In nucleotides, the CDR3 is TGTGCCAGCAGCTCAGGGGTTGCGGGTCAGCCCCAGCATTTT. Protein product: CASSSGVAGQPQHF.

This rearrangement joins TRBV30 to TRBJ2-3, with D unresolved. V lost 0 bases and J 5 bases, leaving 12 bases between the germline ends. The CDR3 contains 14 residues. CDR1 is GTSNPN and CDR2 is SVGIG in the germline V gene (reference sequence). Here the CDR3 reads CAWSVLLPLDTQYF. The CDR3 region has the DNA TGTGCCTGGAGTGTATTACTACCCCTAGATACGCAGTATTTT.

The chain's CDR3 is CASSLGPDRGGGYTF. In DNA form, the CDR3 reads TGTGCCAGCAGCTTGGGACCAGACAGGGGAGGAGGCTACACCTTC. The chain employs TRBV7-9 and TRBJ1-2; 8 bases are shared with TRBD1. CDR1 and CDR2 (germline): SEHNR, FQNEAQ (reference sequence). Trimming took 3 bases from V and 8 from J; bases not matched to a gene: 11. This CDR3 is built from 15 residues.

The rearrangement joins TRBV15 to TRBJ1-2, with D unresolved. V was trimmed by 4 bases and J by 7 bases, leaving 10 bases between them. Looked up from germline, CDR1 is LNHNV and CDR2 is YYDKDF (reference sequence). CDR3 size: 12 residues. The DNA for the CDR3 is TGTGCCACCAGCACGGGGTGGAGTGGCTACACCTTC. It specifies CATSTGWSGYTF.

The V call is TRBV4-3, the J call TRBJ2-2, with D perhaps matching TRBD1 or TRBD2 (5 bases each). The CDR3 sequence is 18 residues long. Trimming removed 0 bases at V and 1 base at J, with 15 bases between. CDR1 is LGHNA and CDR2 is YSLEER in the germline V gene. Written as DNA, the CDR3 is TGCGCCAGCAGCCAAGATTATTCCGGGACGATGAACACCGGGGAGCTGTTTTTT. Translation gives CASSQDYSGTMNTGELFF.

The CDR3 sequence is CASSFEFSIRNYEQYF. CDR3 coding DNA: TGTGCCAGCAGCTTCGAGTTCTCTATCCGCAATTACGAGCAGTACTTC. The chain couples TRBV7-3 to TRBJ2-7, with unresolved D. The germline gives CDR1 SGHTA, CDR2 FQGTGA. The ends were cut back, 3 bases at V and 4 bases at J, with 19 bases in the middle. The CDR3 length is 16 residues.

The V call is TRBV5-1, the J call TRBJ2-6, with a tentative D call TRBD1 (6 bases). Between the trimmed V and J ends, which lost 1 base and 4 bases, there was a span of 15 bases. Germline V gene sequence: CDR1 SGHRS, CDR2 YFSETQ. This CDR3 is built from 17 residues. DNA for the CDR3: TGCGCCAGCAGCTTGACCACCACAGGGTTCGGGGCCAACGTCCTGACTTTC. It encodes CASSLTTTGFGANVLTF. Variable domain in full (rest from reference TRBV5-1 and TRBJ2-6): KAGVTQTPRYLIKTRGQQVTLSCSPISGHRSVSWYQQTPGQGLQFLFEYFSETQRNKGNFPGRFSGRQFSNSRSEMNVSTLELGDSALYLCASSLTTTGFGANVLTFGAGSRLTVL.

This rearrangement joins TRBV2 to TRBJ1-3; tentative D call: TRBD1 (6 bases). This CDR3 spans 17 amino acids. V was trimmed by 2 bases and J by 4 bases, leaving 18 bases between them. The germline V gene has CDR1 SNHLY and CDR2 FYNNEI. As DNA, the CDR3 is TGTGCCAGCAGTGAACCTTCGCAGGAGGGGGTAGGAAACACCATATATTTT. It is translated as CASSEPSQEGVGNTIYF.